This T cell receptor beta chain comes out of a study of a mutant IDH1 vaccine in newly diagnosed glioma. Study information: Vaccination started 4-6 weeks after radiotherapy alone, or with temozolomide cycles.

Of note for this clone: Its antigen is unknown.

Method: immunoSEQ multiplex PCR; TCRdb's copy keeps in-frame clones and lacks some. The repertoire holds roughly 70,000 clones, with about 88% as singletons. The CDR3 is 13 amino acids. CDR1 and CDR2 (germline): SGHNT, YYREEE (reference sequence). Trimming left V 4 bases short and J 4 bases short, with 11 bases between. This sample's time point: week 11, during vaccination. Topical imiquimod was applied with each vaccine dose, which held 300 ug of mutant IDH1 20-mer peptide. This sample comprised PBMCs, obtained from a glioma patient whose treatment included an IDH1 peptide vaccine. The receptor was derived from a woman aged 50 to 60 with glioma. The V and J genes are TRBV5-4 and TRBJ2-5; D might be TRBD1 or TRBD2, each matching 5 bases. DNA for the CDR3: TGTGCCAGCAGCCCACGGGGCGGAGAGACCCAGTACTTC. This sequence encodes CASSPRGGETQYF.